This T cell receptor (beta chain) was sequenced for a study of neurological immune-mediated disorders. Notes on the study in general: No CDR3 amino acid sequences recurred among expanded clones across subjects, suggesting private repertoires in all groups. One related-CDR3 cluster, which may be a signature, held the repertoires of 18 of 34 multiple sclerosis patients after phylogenetic grouping.

The table lists this clonotype with many counts. Its antigen is as yet unknown. The cDNA was produced through 5'RACE with 10-nucleotide random UMIs. In each sequencing run, over 180 million TCR-beta sequences were generated from 15-18 subjects. TCRdb ran MiXCR on the 5' RACE reads and lists one entry per CDR3 protein. The data hold over 35,000 distinct CDR3 sequences, with 3.8% observed a single time. This TCR was recovered from a man aged 25-40 years with multiple sclerosis. The sample comprised PBMCs.

The CDR3 coding sequence is TGTGCCAGCAGCTTTTTCCACTCCACAGATACGCAGTATTTT. Protein: CASSFFHSTDTQYF. The rearrangement uses TRBV7-2 and TRBJ2-3, with D unresolved. V lost 3 bases and J 2 bases, leaving 9 bases between the germline ends. CDR3 length: 14 residues. Germline CDR1 is SGHTA and CDR2 is FQGNSA.